Below are 27 T cell receptor beta chains sequenced from a single sample in a study of molecular identifiers for immune sequencing clone quantification. TCRdb analysed the PCR reads with MiXCR anew, one entry per CDR3 protein. Among 460,000 or so distinct CDR3 sequences listed, about a fifth were seen once. The sequenced sample consisted of naive CD8+ T cells from blood, with Jurkat cell RNA spiked in. The subset is: FACS-sorted CD8+CD4-CCR7+CD45RA+ naive T cells. The receptors originated from a human donor in good health. Some libraries in this study had Jurkat cell RNA spiked in.

This clonotype has a handful of counts. This chain connects TRBV7-3 to TRBJ2-1; TRBD2 agrees at 10 bases. CDR3 length equals 15 residues. In germline, CDR1 is SGHTA, CDR2 FQGTGA. V was clipped by 2 bases and J by 8 bases; unmatched bases: 6. The CDR3 is CASSLFLAGAYEQFF. CDR3 bases: TGTGCCAGCAGCTTATTCCTAGCGGGAGCCTATGAGCAGTTCTTC.

In this sample, this clonotype turned up a few times. The chain employs TRBV19 and TRBJ2-5; TRBD2 agrees at 13 bases. The CDR3 is made up of 16 amino acids. Looked up from germline, CDR1 is LNHDA and CDR2 is SQIVND (reference sequence). The trim removed 1 base at V and 4 bases at J, leaving 3 bases unmatched. The CDR3 DNA is TGTGCCAGTAGTATAGGACTAGCGGGGGGATCAGAGACCCAGTACTTC. It codes for CASSIGLAGGSETQYF.

Regarding this clonotype: This CDR3 is missing its conserved last phenylalanine or tryptophan, likely due to a read error. This chain uses TRBV12-3 or TRBV12-4 with TRBJ2-7; D gene ambiguous. This CDR3 spans 12 amino acids. The germline V and J ends were trimmed by 6 bases and 2 bases, with 8 bases remaining between them. The CDR3 DNA sequence: TGTGCCAGCAGCCGCAGCCCCTACGAGCAGTACCTC. As protein: CASSRSPYEQYL.

There are many counts of this clonotype. This chain joins TRBV5-1 and TRBJ2-3; D unclear. With 3 bases removed from V and 5 bases from J, the gap between germline ends came to 7 bases. CDR3 length equals 12 residues. Germline V gene sequence: CDR1 SGHRS, CDR2 YFSETQ. This CDR3 is CASSWAGDTQYF. The CDR3 DNA sequence: TGCGCCAGCAGCTGGGCCGGAGATACGCAGTATTTT.

Only a few counts were recorded for this clonotype. This chain uses TRBV6-5 with TRBJ1-1; TRBD1 matches 7 bases. Losses at the gene ends were 10 bases for V and 0 bases for J; bases not matched to a gene: 5. The CDR3 runs 13 residues. The germline V gene encodes CDR1 MNHEY and CDR2 SVGAGI. The DNA for the CDR3 is TGTGCCACCCTGACAGGGATGAACACTGAAGCTTTCTTT. It encodes CATLTGMNTEAFF.

This clonotype was detected only a few times. The rearrangement joins TRBV4-3 to TRBJ1-2; D gene ambiguous. CDR1 is LGHNA, CDR2 YSLEER, per germline. V was shortened by 0 bases and J by 2 bases, with 10 bases between the two germline ends. The CDR3 is 15 residues long. The CDR3 reads CASSQEITANYGYTF. The CDR3 DNA is TGCGCCAGCAGCCAAGAGATAACAGCCAACTATGGCTACACCTTC.

This clonotype was seen a single time. A read error is possible here, since a much larger clone lies one base away. The conserved closing phenylalanine or tryptophan is absent in this CDR3, likely reflecting a read error. This sequence joins TRBV28 and TRBJ1-1, with no clear D. Trimming pared 3 bases from V and 1 base from J, leaving 6 bases between. This CDR3 has 13 amino acids. CDR1 is MDHEN and CDR2 is SYDVKM in the germline V gene. CDR3 region: CASSFTQNTEAFL. In DNA, the CDR3 is TGTGCCAGCAGTTTTACCCAGAACACTGAAGCTTTCCTT.

This clonotype appeared many times. This chain uses TRBV27 with TRBJ1-6; TRBD1 agrees at 8 bases. This CDR3 region has 16 residues. V lost 5 bases and J lost 9; bases outside the gene matches: 12. Germline assignment: CDR1 MNHEY and CDR2 SMNVEV (reference sequence). CDR3 protein: CASSPSRTGRSSPLHF. CDR3 in DNA: TGTGCCAGCAGTCCGTCCCGGACAGGGCGTAGTTCACCCCTCCACTTT.

This clonotype was recorded at least ten times. The V and J genes are TRBV19 and TRBJ2-3; D gene unclear. The germline CDR1 and CDR2 sequences are LNHDA and SQIVND (reference sequence). CDR3 size: 18 residues. V gave up 8 bases and J gave up 0 bases, with 24 bases separating them. In DNA form, the CDR3 reads TGTGCCAGTGTGGGCTCACTTCAGGCCGACCAGAGCACAGATACGCAGTATTTT. Encoded protein: CASVGSLQADQSTDTQYF.

This clonotype was detected only once. A junction boundary mismatches the germline segment, possibly from a read error. The chain uses TRBV12-3 or TRBV12-4 and TRBJ2-7; tentatively, D is TRBD1 (6 bases). This CDR3 spans 15 amino acids. CDR3 DNA: TGTGCCAGCAGTCGAACCGGGACACCCTCCTACGAGCAGTGCTTC. Translation gives CASSRTGTPSYEQCF.

With regard to this clonotype: A read error is possible here, since a much larger clone lies one base away. The CDR3 DNA reads as TGTGCCAGCAGTTTGGGGGACGGTCTCGCCCATGAGCAGTTCTTC. Its protein is CASSLGDGLAHEQFF. The J gene is TRBJ2-1, the V gene TRBV27; D may correspond to TRBD1 or TRBD2 (5 bases each). The CDR3 spans 15 residues. Per germline, CDR1 MNHEY and CDR2 SMNVEV (reference sequence). Trimming took 3 bases from V and 8 from J, leaving 17 bases between them.

This chain uses TRBV7-3 with TRBJ2-5; no clear D gene. V was trimmed by 5 bases and J by 4 bases, leaving 14 bases between them. CDR1 SGHTA and CDR2 FQGTGA come from the germline V gene. The CDR3 has 14 residues. CDR3 in amino acids: CASSISGPGETQYF. In nucleotides, the CDR3 is TGTGCCAGCAGCATTTCGGGCCCTGGAGAGACCCAGTACTTC.

The chain employs TRBV2 and TRBJ1-1; tentatively, D is TRBD1 (5 bases). The CDR3 has 15 amino acids. V shed 1 base and J shed 0 bases, with 9 bases lying between them. Germline loops: CDR1 SNHLY, CDR2 FYNNEI. Here the CDR3 reads CASSEEEGMNTEAFF. The CDR3 nucleotides read TGTGCCAGCAGTGAAGAAGAGGGGATGAACACTGAAGCTTTCTTT.

V gene TRBV7-6 combines with J gene TRBJ2-3, with D perhaps TRBD2 (5 bases). The CDR3 is made up of 14 amino acids. Trimming took off 5 bases at V and 5 bases at J, with 14 bases between the two ends. Germline assignment: CDR1 SGHVS and CDR2 FNYEAQ. CDR3 DNA: TGTGCCAGCAGCCCATGGAGAGGAGGAGATACGCAGTATTTT. This gives the protein CASSPWRGGDTQYF. The complete variable domain, with remaining parts taken from reference TRBV7-6 and TRBJ2-3, reads GAGVSQSPRYKVTKRGQDVALRCDPISGHVSLYWYRQALGQGPEFLTYFNYEAQQDKSGLPNDRFSAERPEGSISTLTIQRTEQRDSAMYRCASSPWRGGDTQYFGPGTRLTVL.

This clonotype was observed a few times. The chain combines TRBV20-1 with TRBJ1-1, with D maybe TRBD1 (5 bases). The V gene lost 3 bases and the J gene lost 7 bases, with 15 bases spanning the gap. Germline V CDR1 and CDR2: DFQATT, SNEGSKA (reference sequence). The CDR3 is 13 amino acids. CDR3 in DNA: TGCAGTGCTAGGGGGGGGGATCGGTTTGAAGCTTTCTTT. This encodes CSARGGDRFEAFF.

The V gene is TRBV11-2, the J gene TRBJ1-1, with 9 bases that match TRBD1. This CDR3 is built from 15 residues. CDR1 SGHAT and CDR2 FQNNGV come from the germline V gene. The junction had 6 bases not matched to a gene; V was cut back by 4 bases and J by 3 bases. CDR3: CASSSGTGFDTEAFF. The DNA of the CDR3 is TGTGCCAGCAGCTCCGGGACAGGGTTCGACACTGAAGCTTTCTTT.

This clonotype was observed many times. The chain has TRBV7-9 and TRBJ2-5; D call uncertain. The CDR3 has 13 amino acids. In germline, CDR1 is SEHNR, CDR2 FQNEAQ (reference sequence). V lost 2 bases to trimming and J lost 3 bases, with 7 bases between them. The CDR3 DNA reads as TGTGCCAGCAGCTTAAGCCTCGAAGAGACCCAGTACTTC. It encodes CASSLSLEETQYF.

This clonotype was found many times. The chain is built from TRBV5-1 and TRBJ2-4; a weak D match, TRBD2 (5 bases). The germline V gene encodes CDR1 SGHRS and CDR2 YFSETQ. V was shortened by 0 bases and J by 0 bases, with 13 bases between the two germline ends. CDR3 length equals 17 residues. The DNA of the CDR3 is TGCGCCAGCAGCTTGGACCAAAGCGGAGTAGCCAAAAACATTCAGTACTTC. Amino acids: CASSLDQSGVAKNIQYF.

This clonotype occurred many times. This chain joins TRBV4-3 and TRBJ1-2; unclear D gene. V was trimmed by 0 bases and J by 8 bases, leaving 19 bases between them. CDR3 size: 16 residues. Per germline, CDR1 LGHNA and CDR2 YSLEER. The DNA of the CDR3 is TGCGCCAGCAGCCAAGATCTGACCGTAGATCTTAAAGGCTACACCTTC. It encodes CASSQDLTVDLKGYTF.

This clonotype has only a few counts. This rearrangement joins TRBV20-1 to TRBJ2-7; possibly TRBD2 for D (8 bases). The germline gives CDR1 DFQATT, CDR2 SNEGSKA (reference sequence). V was pared by 7 bases and J by 2 bases, with 24 bases between. The CDR3 extends over 16 amino acids. In DNA, the CDR3 is TGCAGTGTTATCCGGGACAGAAGCGGGAGTACCTACGAGCAGTACTTC. It encodes CSVIRDRSGSTYEQYF.

V gene TRBV2 combines with J gene TRBJ1-1; TRBD1 might be the D (5 bases). V lost 2 bases to trimming and J lost 6 bases, with 16 bases between them. Germline assignment: CDR1 SNHLY and CDR2 FYNNEI. CDR3 size: 15 residues. Written as DNA, the CDR3 is TGTGCCAGCAGTGAATATGGCCAGGGTTTCGCTGAAGCTTTCTTT. Encoded protein: CASSEYGQGFAEAFF.

This clonotype appeared once. One end of the junction is discordant with germline, which a read error may explain. The chain carries TRBV9 and TRBJ2-1; 7 bases are a match to TRBD2. This CDR3 is built from 15 residues. CDR1 SGDLS and CDR2 YYNGEE come from the germline V gene. The CDR3 DNA reads TGTGCCATCAGCGTAGAAGGCGGGAGTAGGAATGAGCAGTTCTTC. Its translation is CAISVEGGSRNEQFF.

In its sample, this clonotype was seen many times. The chain joins TRBV30 to TRBJ2-4, with 7 bases that match TRBD1. This CDR3 is built from 12 residues. The V and J ends lost 4 bases and 8 bases, in that order; junction bases with no gene match: 5. CDR1 GTSNPN and CDR2 SVGIG come from the germline V gene (reference sequence). The CDR3 DNA sequence: TGTGCCTGGAATCAAGGGGGCGACATTCAGTACTTC. Encoded protein: CAWNQGGDIQYF. Complete variable domain (other parts from reference TRBV30 and TRBJ2-4): SQTIHQWPATLVQPVGSPLSLECTVEGTSNPNLYWYRQAAGRGLQLLFYSVGIGQISSEVPQNLSASRPQDRQFILSSKKLLLSDSGFYLCAWNQGGDIQYFGAGTRLSVL.

The CDR3 here is CASSYLPGVTDTQYF. Written as DNA, the CDR3 is TGTGCCAGCAGTTACCTCCCGGGAGTCACAGATACGCAGTATTTT. V usage is TRBV6-2 or TRBV6-3 and J usage is TRBJ2-3, with D perhaps matching TRBD2 (6 bases). CDR1 and CDR2 (germline): MNHEY, SVGEGT. The CDR3 consists of 15 residues. Trimming pared 2 bases from V and 2 bases from J, leaving 11 bases between.

This clonotype was observed many times. This chain uses TRBV7-2 with TRBJ2-7; D possibly corresponds to TRBD2 (6 bases). There are 12 residues in the CDR3. V was pared by 5 bases and J by 7 bases, with 12 bases between. From germline, CDR1 is SGHTA and CDR2 FQGNSA. Here the CDR3 DNA reads TGTGCCAGCAGCCCAGGACTATTAGAGCAGTACTTC. Translation gives CASSPGLLEQYF.

This clonotype has a count of ten or more. The CDR3, as DNA: TGCGCCAGCAGATCGCGGGGGACAGGGCCCAACGTCCTGACTTTC. This encodes CASRSRGTGPNVLTF. The rearrangement links TRBV4-1 to TRBJ2-6; 9 bases are a match to TRBD1. Germline lookup yields CDR1 MGHRA and CDR2 YSYEKL. After removal of 6 bases from V and 8 bases from J, the junction contained 8 bases not matched to a gene. This CDR3 is built from 15 residues.

This clonotype showed up many times. The rearrangement links TRBV6-2 or TRBV6-3 to TRBJ2-7; D not certain. V lost 0 bases and J lost 0, with 12 bases in between. Per germline, CDR1 MNHEY and CDR2 SVGEGT. The CDR3 consists of 16 residues. The CDR3 loop is CASSYSVVSSSYEQYF. In DNA form, the CDR3 reads TGTGCCAGCAGTTACTCGGTCGTCAGTAGCTCCTACGAGCAGTACTTC.